The 23 T cell receptor beta chains below come from one sample, sequenced in a study of technical replicates of blood from four donors (dated by TCRdb to about 2017). The library was generated by the immunoSEQ multiplex PCR assay. In TCRdb, the immuneACCESS table is reduced to in-frame sequences with V and J assigned. These tables do not hold every clone; where another copy was compared, an unresolved V gene accounts for under half, and the others remain unexplained. The sample has around 98,000 clones on record, around 95% of them singletons. The top ten clonotypes cover 0.2% to 0.25% of the sample. Input material: T cells isolated from PBMCs. These receptors all stem from a human donor in good health.

The rearrangement uses TRBV18 and TRBJ1-5, with 11 bases identical to TRBD1. Germline V gene data show CDR1 as KGHSH and CDR2 as LQKENI. The CDR3 totals 17 residues. J gave up 5 bases and V 4 bases, and 10 bases lay outside the gene matches. Here the CDR3 reads CASSRTRDRGVDQPQHF. In DNA, the CDR3 is TGTGCCAGCTCACGGACGCGGGACAGGGGGGTGGATCAGCCCCAGCATTTT.

The rearrangement uses TRBV7-9 and TRBJ2-3; TRBD2 matches at 9 bases. J lost 2 bases, V lost 5 bases, and 8 bases had no gene match. Germline V lookup: CDR1 SEHNR, CDR2 FQNEAQ (reference sequence). This CDR3 spans 16 amino acids. The CDR3: CASSPSLAGFTDTQYF. The CDR3, as DNA: TGTGCCAGCAGCCCGAGTCTAGCGGGATTCACAGATACGCAGTATTTT. Complete variable domain (other parts from reference TRBV7-9 and TRBJ2-3): DTGVSQNPRHKITKRGQNVTFRCDPISEHNRLYWYRQTLGQGPEFLTYFQNEAQLEKSRLLSDRFSAERPKGSFSTLEIQRTEQGDSAMYLCASSPSLAGFTDTQYFGPGTRLTVL.

This rearrangement joins TRBV5-1 to TRBJ2-3; no clear D. Germline CDR1 reads SGHRS; CDR2 reads YFSETQ. There are 17 residues in the CDR3. With 3 bases removed from V and 0 bases from J, the gap between germline ends came to 17 bases. The CDR3 sequence: CASSYLIGAGSTDTQYF. CDR3 nucleotides: TGCGCCAGCAGCTACCTAATAGGAGCTGGGAGCACAGATACGCAGTATTTT.

The chain carries TRBV2 and TRBJ1-5, with 12 positions matching TRBD1. Germline loops: CDR1 SNHLY, CDR2 FYNNEI. The length of the CDR3 is 16 residues. V lost 6 bases and J lost 8; bases outside the gene matches: 11. The CDR3: CASRSTRGQGAKPQHF. Here the CDR3 DNA reads TGTGCCAGCAGGTCGACTAGGGGACAGGGGGCAAAGCCCCAGCATTTT.

The chain joins TRBV6-4 to TRBJ2-1; D remains unclear. Germline V gene sequence: CDR1 MRHNA, CDR2 SNTAGT. The CDR3 length is 14 residues. With 3 bases removed from V and 3 bases from J, the gap between germline ends came to 9 bases. The CDR3 reads CASSEDGFYNEQFF. For the CDR3, the DNA is TGTGCCAGCAGTGAAGATGGCTTCTACAATGAGCAGTTCTTC.

The chain has TRBV5-1 and TRBJ2-4, with a possible D match to TRBD1 (7 bases). This CDR3 comprises 14 residues. In germline, CDR1 is SGHRS, CDR2 YFSETQ. The V end lost 4 bases, the J end lost 9 bases, and 17 bases lay between the germline ends. The CDR3 DNA reads as TGCGCCAGCAGCCCAATCTACAGGGGAGGCATTCAGTACTTC. This encodes CASSPIYRGGIQYF.

The CDR3 region has the DNA TGTGCCAGCAGTTTAAGGGACACCAGCACAGATACGCAGTATTTT. Its translation is CASSLRDTSTDTQYF. The rearrangement joins TRBV6-5 to TRBJ2-3; possibly TRBD1 for D (6 bases). The germline gives CDR1 MNHEY, CDR2 SVGAGI. The CDR3 totals 15 residues. V lost 4 bases and J 0 bases, leaving 11 bases between the germline ends.

The chain is built from TRBV6-1 and TRBJ2-4; 10 positions match TRBD1. J lost 6 bases, V lost 3 bases, and 5 bases had no gene match. CDR1 MNHNS and CDR2 SASEGT come from the germline V gene. The CDR3 spans 15 residues. The CDR3 region is CASSEGTGVINIQYF. The CDR3 DNA follows: TGTGCCAGCAGTGAGGGGACAGGGGTAATAAACATTCAGTACTTC.

This chain joins TRBV4-1 and TRBJ1-5; D is unresolved. V gave up 1 base and J gave up 0 bases, with 10 bases separating them. Germline V CDR1 and CDR2: MGHRA, YSYEKL. This CDR3 contains 16 residues. CDR3 sequence reads: CASSQAPTYSNQPQHF. CDR3 nucleotide sequence: TGCGCCAGCAGCCAAGCACCCACATATAGCAATCAGCCCCAGCATTTT.

The rearrangement uses TRBV13 and TRBJ2-4, with 8 positions matching TRBD2. The CDR3 runs to 14 residues. V was pared by 10 bases and J by 0 bases, with 5 bases of the junction left unmatched. Looked up from germline, CDR1 is PRHDT and CDR2 is FYEKMQ (reference sequence). In DNA, the CDR3 is TGTGCCACGACGGGGGGGGTAGCCAAAAACATTCAGTACTTC. Amino acids: CATTGGVAKNIQYF.

The chain combines TRBV29-1 with TRBJ2-5; TRBD1 matches 7 bases. The junction had 7 bases not matched to a gene; V was cut back by 4 bases and J by 5 bases. The CDR3 runs 13 residues. CDR1 and CDR2 from the germline V gene are SQVTM and ANQGSEA. The CDR3 region has the DNA TGCAGCGTTGTAAACAGGGGTGGTGAGACCCAGTACTTC. Its protein product is CSVVNRGGETQYF. Filled out from reference TRBV29-1 and TRBJ2-5, the complete variable domain reads SAVISQKPSRDICQRGTSLTIQCQVDSQVTMMFWYRQQPGQSLTLIATANQGSEATYESGFVIDKFPISRPNLTFSTLTVSNMSPEDSSIYLCSVVNRGGETQYFGPGTRLLVL.

V gene TRBV4-1 combines with J gene TRBJ2-1; D possibly corresponds to TRBD2 (7 bases). The CDR3 is 16 residues long. V was cut by 7 bases and J by 7 bases, with 23 bases left in between. Germline lookup yields CDR1 MGHRA and CDR2 YSYEKL. The DNA of the CDR3 is TGCGCCAGCACCCGGGGGGCTAGGGGGGGCCGGAATGAGCAGTTCTTC. This codes for CASTRGARGGRNEQFF.

This clone has just one count. The chain is built from TRBV2 and TRBJ1-4, with 7 bases fitting TRBD1. The CDR3 contains 13 residues. V gave up 10 bases and J gave up 4 bases; unmatched junction bases: 6. Germline values: CDR1 SNHLY, CDR2 FYNNEI. CDR3 in amino acids: CATGTEVNEKLFF. The CDR3, as DNA: TGTGCCACTGGGACAGAAGTTAATGAAAAACTGTTTTTT.

The chain recombines TRBV6-6 with TRBJ1-1; 7 nucleotides match TRBD1. This CDR3 contains 16 residues. V shed 2 bases and J 1 base; nucleotides not matched to a gene: 7. Germline CDR1 MNHNY, CDR2 SVGAGI (reference sequence). The CDR3 sequence is CASSYPTGDGNTEAFF. Written as DNA, the CDR3 is TGTGCCAGCAGTTACCCAACAGGGGACGGGAACACTGAAGCTTTCTTT.

This clone was picked up one time. The J gene is TRBJ1-5, the V gene TRBV18, with TRBD1 matching 10 bases. The CDR3 is 16 amino acids. The V gene end was trimmed by 3 bases and the J gene end by 3 bases; junction bases not matched to a gene: 5. Germline-derived CDR1 and CDR2 are KGHSH and LQKENI. CDR3 sequence (DNA): TGTGCCAGCTCACCGGGGACAGGGGCATTCAATCAGCCCCAGCATTTT. It is translated as CASSPGTGAFNQPQHF.

This rearrangement joins TRBV23-1 to TRBJ2-1; 8 bases are shared with TRBD1. TRBV23-1 is classed as an ORF, of uncertain function. With V trimmed by 2 bases and J by 9 bases, 12 bases remained unmatched. The CDR3 has 16 residues. This chain's CDR3 is CASSQLGQGRVSEQFF. CDR3 DNA sequence: TGCGCCAGCAGTCAACTCGGACAGGGTAGGGTCAGTGAGCAGTTCTTC.

This clone was counted a single time. The chain carries TRBV6-1 and TRBJ2-7; 7 bases are shared with TRBD1. There are 13 residues in the CDR3. Looked up from germline, CDR1 is MNHNS and CDR2 is SASEGT. V was clipped by 4 bases and J by 3 bases; unmatched bases: 3. For the CDR3, the DNA is TGTGCCAGCAGTGGGGGACAGAACTACGAGCAGTACTTC. Protein product: CASSGGQNYEQYF.

In DNA form, the CDR3 reads TGTGCCAGCATGGGCTTCGGGCGGGGGGCAGATACGCAGTATTTT. It encodes CASMGFGRGADTQYF. The rearrangement links TRBV28 to TRBJ2-3; 8 nucleotides line up with TRBD2. The CDR3 has 15 residues. Germline V lookup: CDR1 MDHEN, CDR2 SYDVKM. With 7 bases clipped from V and 4 bases from J, the junction kept 10 bases outside the gene matches.

The CDR3 nucleotides read TGTGCTAGTGGTCAGCGGACAGGGGGCTTGTACAATGAGCAGTTCTTC. It specifies CASGQRTGGLYNEQFF. The chain combines TRBV12-5 with TRBJ2-1; 11 positions agree with TRBD1. This CDR3 contains 16 residues. V shed 5 bases and J 4 bases; nucleotides not matched to a gene: 7. Germline values: CDR1 LGHNT, CDR2 FRNRAP.

This chain connects TRBV30 to TRBJ2-5; 8 bases are shared with TRBD2. This CDR3 is built from 19 residues. The trim removed 1 base at V and 2 bases at J, leaving 18 bases unmatched. Germline lookup yields CDR1 GTSNPN and CDR2 SVGIG (reference sequence). CDR3 bases: TGTGCCTGGAGTGCTCAGCTAGCGGGCCTCAGTGGACCACAAGAGACCCAGTACTTC. Protein product: CAWSAQLAGLSGPQETQYF.

This sequence joins TRBV2 and TRBJ2-7; 9 bases line up with TRBD1. The CDR3 spans 14 residues. V gave up 5 bases and J gave up 3 bases; unmatched junction bases: 5. Germline-derived CDR1 and CDR2 are SNHLY and FYNNEI. CDR3 bases: TGTGCCAGCAGTACGGACAGGGGAGACTACGAGCAGTACTTC. It encodes CASSTDRGDYEQYF. Full variable domain (missing parts from reference TRBV2 and TRBJ2-7): EPEVTQTPSHQVTQMGQEVILRCVPISNHLYFYWYRQILGQKVEFLVSFYNNEISEKSEIFDDQFSVERPDGSNFTLKIRSTKLEDSAMYFCASSTDRGDYEQYFGPGTRLTVT.

V gene TRBV28 combines with J gene TRBJ2-7; D is perhaps TRBD1 (6 bases). The length of the CDR3 is 17 residues. The V gene lost 5 bases and the J gene lost 3 bases, with 23 bases spanning the gap. Germline assignment: CDR1 MDHEN and CDR2 SYDVKM. Here the CDR3 DNA reads TGTGCCAGCAGTGCCTTCACCTCCGGAACAGGGTTCTACGAGCAGTACTTC. Its protein is CASSAFTSGTGFYEQYF.

V is TRBV5-4 and J is TRBJ2-7; TRBD1 matches 8 bases. Unmatched junction bases numbered 9, after V lost 5 bases and J lost 5 bases. The CDR3 is 14 amino acids. Germline CDR1 is SGHNT and CDR2 is YYREEE (reference sequence). The CDR3 bases are TGTGCCAGCAGACACAAGGACAGGGAACACGAGCAGTACTTC. Amino acids: CASRHKDREHEQYF.